The clone carrying this T cell receptor beta chain was recorded many times. Its specificity is not known. This sample stems from a study of T cells after yellow fever vaccination. Study in general: Libraries from low-cell-number fractions were prepared with the SMART-Seq v4 Ultra Low Input RNA kit. Study-wide results and limits: By day 5 rather than day 15, the secondary response had peaked, though it was weaker. Contaminants from the bulk population, in the form of abundant clonotypes, could be found in FACS-sorted repertoires.

In TCRdb, the 5' RACE reads were re-called with MiXCR into one record per CDR3 protein. The sample holds 250,000 to 400,000 distinct CDR3 sequences, approximately 4.5% seen once. This CDR3 contains 11 residues. The ends were cut back, 7 bases at V and 3 bases at J, with 6 bases in the middle. Germline V gene sequence: CDR1 SNHLY, CDR2 FYNNEI. The sequence was collected from a man younger than 35 who received the YFV17D yellow fever vaccine. Sequenced here: PBMCs, sampled 15 days after the yellow fever booster vaccination. The chain uses TRBV2 and TRBJ2-5; no definite D call. For the CDR3, the DNA is TGTGCCAGCAAGAACGAAGAGACCCAGTACTTC. As protein: CASKNEETQYF.